The entry below gives a single TCR beta chain sequence along with its context. TCRdb's copy holds only in-frame clones and misses some; the assay was immunoSEQ multiplex PCR. Of around 400,000 clones listed, around 87% are singletons. Germline assignment: CDR1 WSHSY and CDR2 SAAADI. The V gene lost 7 bases and the J gene lost 7 bases, with 23 bases spanning the gap. The CDR3 length is 16 residues. The data belong to a study of blood T cell repertoires in COVID-19. Looking at the study overall: The United States, Italy and Spain were the sources of the acute and convalescent COVID-19 samples.

Sequenced input: peripheral blood. The receptor was derived from a woman in her twenties or thirties with COVID-19, enrolled during active disease. The chain joins TRBV10-2 to TRBJ2-1; possible D gene TRBD2, 5 bases. Here the CDR3 DNA reads TGCGCCAGCATCAGTATCTTTTCCCCCGGGGTAAATGAGCAGTTCTTC. Encoded protein: CASISIFSPGVNEQFF.